One sample yielded the 27 T cell receptor beta chains listed below, sequenced in a study of T cells in Graves' hyperthyroidism and ophthalmopathy. From RNA transcripts, TCR beta CDR3 regions were amplified. HTBI primers were used for first-round RT-PCR of the TCR CDR3. TCRdb recomputed calls from the multiplex PCR reads with MiXCR, one row per CDR3 protein. The data contain some 570,000 distinct CDR3 sequences, 13% to 15% of them singletons. Sequenced: blood. These receptors all come from a woman aged 18-35 years with Graves' ophthalmopathy.

The V and J genes are TRBV6-6 and TRBJ2-1; 9 bases fit TRBD1. Unmatched junction bases numbered 10, after V lost 8 bases and J lost 8 bases. CDR1 and CDR2 (germline): MNHNY, SVGAGI (reference sequence). The CDR3 totals 14 residues. The chain's CDR3 is CASGPGTGIYEQFF. CDR3 nucleotide sequence: TGTGCCAGCGGTCCCGGGACAGGGATTTATGAGCAGTTCTTC.

This clonotype was counted ten times or more. The genes are TRBV11-2 and TRBJ2-7; TRBD2 matches 12 bases. Germline CDR1 reads SGHAT; CDR2 reads FQNNGV. The CDR3 runs to 17 residues. The trim removed 4 bases at V and 3 bases at J, leaving 10 bases unmatched. CDR3 coding DNA: TGTGCCAGCAGCTCCCTCTGGACTAGCGGGATCTTCTACGAGCAGTACTTC. Its translation: CASSSLWTSGIFYEQYF.

In this sample, this clonotype turned up many times. The gene calls are TRBV7-9 and TRBJ2-5, with a weak D call TRBD2 (6 bases). V lost 5 bases and J lost 5, with 24 bases in between. The CDR3 covers 17 residues. Per the germline V gene, CDR1 is SEHNR and CDR2 is FQNEAQ (reference sequence). CDR3 DNA: TGTGCCAGCAGCGGGGGGTGGAGGGGCGCCGTAGGGGAGACCCAGTACTTC. Translating it yields CASSGGWRGAVGETQYF. The variable domain in full, completed from reference TRBV7-9 and TRBJ2-5, reads DTGVSQNPRHKITKRGQNVTFRCDPISEHNRLYWYRQTLGQGPEFLTYFQNEAQLEKSRLLSDRFSAERPKGSFSTLEIQRTEQGDSAMYLCASSGGWRGAVGETQYFGPGTRLLVL.

This clonotype was found a few times. The chain uses TRBV7-2 and TRBJ1-5; 9 bases line up with TRBD1. Trimming took 0 bases from V and 0 from J; bases not matched to a gene: 9. The germline V gene encodes CDR1 SGHTA and CDR2 FQGNSA. The CDR3 has 19 amino acids. DNA of the CDR3: TGTGCCAGCAGCTTAGCCGGGACAGGGCCCCTAGATAGCAATCAGCCCCAGCATTTT. Translated, it gives CASSLAGTGPLDSNQPQHF.

This clonotype was seen at least ten times. This chain joins TRBV28 and TRBJ2-1, with D perhaps TRBD2 (6 bases). The V end was cut by 5 bases, the J end by 7 bases, with 21 bases between. Germline V gives CDR1 MDHEN, CDR2 SYDVKM. The CDR3 has 16 amino acids. Here the CDR3 reads CASSVRFRASVNEQFF. In DNA, the CDR3 is TGTGCCAGCAGTGTCCGTTTTAGGGCTAGCGTAAATGAGCAGTTCTTC.

This clonotype was seen more than once but under ten times. This chain uses TRBV5-4 with TRBJ2-7; 8 positions match TRBD1. With 0 bases clipped from V and 6 bases from J, the junction kept 5 bases outside the gene matches. Germline CDR1 is SGHNT and CDR2 is YYREEE (reference sequence). The CDR3 is 14 residues long. The CDR3 reads CASSLASGGGEQYF. CDR3 in DNA: TGTGCCAGCAGCTTGGCGTCAGGGGGCGGCGAGCAGTACTTC.

Many counts were recorded for this clonotype. This chain connects TRBV20-1 to TRBJ2-1, with 9 bases aligning to TRBD2. The CDR3 length is 19 residues. The ends lost 3 bases at V and 0 bases at J; junction bases unmatched: 15. Germline V CDR1 and CDR2: DFQATT, SNEGSKA (reference sequence). CDR3 bases: TGCAGTGCTAGCCCCGACGAGGGCGGGAGGGCCGACTCCTACAATGAGCAGTTCTTC. Amino acids: CSASPDEGGRADSYNEQFF.

This clonotype was observed at least ten times. The chain combines TRBV11-2 with TRBJ1-1; D is perhaps TRBD1 (6 bases). Germline V gene sequence: CDR1 SGHAT, CDR2 FQNNGV. With 2 bases removed from V and 0 bases from J, the gap between germline ends came to 16 bases. There are 17 residues in the CDR3. CDR3 sequence (DNA): TGTGCCAGCAGCTTATCTTTCGGGGGGCTGATGAACACTGAAGCTTTCTTT. Protein sequence: CASSLSFGGLMNTEAFF.

A few counts support this clonotype. The chain has TRBV5-5 and TRBJ2-5; D not resolved. The CDR3 is made up of 14 amino acids. V lost 0 bases and J lost 4, with 10 bases in between. In germline, CDR1 is SGHKS, CDR2 YYEKEE (reference sequence). Here the CDR3 reads CASSLEAVRETQYF. DNA for the CDR3: TGTGCCAGCAGCTTGGAGGCGGTCCGAGAGACCCAGTACTTC.

Turning to this clonotype: The conserved final phenylalanine or tryptophan is absent from the CDR3, which likely points to a read error. The rearrangement links TRBV14 to TRBJ1-5; maybe TRBD1 (5 bases). V dropped 4 bases and J dropped 7 bases, with 11 bases sitting between them. This CDR3 has 13 amino acids. CDR1 SGHDN and CDR2 FVKESK come from the germline V gene. The CDR3 reads CASSRRGEQPQHS. Written as DNA, the CDR3 is TGTGCCAGCAGCCGCCGGGGGGAACAGCCCCAGCATTCT.

This clonotype showed up many times. V usage is TRBV24-1 and J usage is TRBJ2-5; 11 bases line up with TRBD2. In germline, CDR1 is KGHDR, CDR2 SFDVKD. The ends lost 10 bases at V and 5 bases at J; junction bases unmatched: 14. CDR3 size: 16 residues. The CDR3 is CATAGLAEPETETQYF. Here the CDR3 DNA reads TGTGCCACGGCGGGACTAGCGGAGCCTGAGACGGAGACCCAGTACTTC.

This chain connects TRBV20-1 to TRBJ2-7, with 8 bases fitting TRBD1. Per the germline V gene, CDR1 is DFQATT and CDR2 is SNEGSKA (reference sequence). With 5 bases clipped from V and 1 base from J, the junction kept 4 bases outside the gene matches. This CDR3 is 13 amino acids long. The CDR3 bases are TGCAGTGCTCAAGGACAGGGTTCCTACGAGCAGTACTTC. This codes for CSAQGQGSYEQYF.

This clonotype has at least ten counts. The rearrangement uses TRBV6-1 and TRBJ2-7, with D unresolved. V dropped 2 bases and J dropped 3 bases, with 11 bases sitting between them. This CDR3 is built from 14 residues. From germline, CDR1 is MNHNS and CDR2 SASEGT. The CDR3 sequence is CASSEQLRSYEQYF. CDR3 bases: TGTGCCAGCAGTGAACAACTACGGAGCTACGAGCAGTACTTC.

The sample holds a few counts of this clonotype. V gene TRBV4-1 combines with J gene TRBJ2-1; D is ambiguous. The CDR3 runs 12 residues. V was pared by 5 bases and J by 5 bases, with 7 bases between. Looked up from germline, CDR1 is MGHRA and CDR2 is YSYEKL. CDR3 DNA sequence: TGCGCCAGCAGCGGATCGAACAATGAGCAGTTCTTC. Its protein is CASSGSNNEQFF.

This clonotype was seen repeatedly, ten times or more. This sequence joins TRBV30 and TRBJ1-2; D gene unclear. The CDR3 has 14 amino acids. V was pared by 3 bases and J by 5 bases, with 16 bases between. Per germline, CDR1 GTSNPN and CDR2 SVGIG (reference sequence). CDR3 residues: CAWRSPYRTYGYTF. The CDR3 DNA is TGTGCCTGGAGGTCGCCTTATAGGACTTATGGCTACACCTTC.

The sample holds a few counts of this clonotype. The chain uses TRBV29-1 and TRBJ2-1, with 10 bases aligning to TRBD2. Germline V gives CDR1 SQVTM, CDR2 ANQGSEA. This CDR3 has 17 amino acids. V was pared by 5 bases and J by 3 bases, with 13 bases of the junction left unmatched. The CDR3 here is CSVRAPSGSSSYNEQFF. CDR3 nucleotide sequence: TGCAGCGTTAGGGCCCCTAGCGGGAGCTCCAGCTACAATGAGCAGTTCTTC.

This clonotype occurred many times. The chain employs TRBV6-1 and TRBJ2-1; TRBD1 matches 10 bases. V lost 6 bases to trimming and J lost 0 bases; unmatched junction nucleotides: 2. Germline loops: CDR1 MNHNS, CDR2 SASEGT. The CDR3 is 15 residues long. The CDR3 sequence: CASRGQGSSYNEQFF. CDR3 DNA: TGTGCCAGCAGGGGACAGGGGAGCTCCTACAATGAGCAGTTCTTC.

This clonotype was detected ten times or more. The chain has TRBV7-9 and TRBJ2-7; unclear D gene. The CDR3 has 14 residues. Germline-derived CDR1 and CDR2 are SEHNR and FQNEAQ (reference sequence). The V end lost 5 bases, the J end lost 0 bases, and 11 bases lay between the germline ends. The CDR3 region is CASSPSESSYEQYF. DNA for the CDR3: TGTGCCAGCAGCCCCTCGGAGAGCTCCTACGAGCAGTACTTC.

This clonotype was seen at least ten times. The V gene is TRBV7-3, the J gene TRBJ2-7; 8 nucleotides match TRBD2. The CDR3 has 12 amino acids. CDR1 is SGHTA, CDR2 FQGTGA, per germline. V lost 6 bases, J lost 7 bases, and 5 bases stayed unmatched. The CDR3 bases are TGTGCCAGCAGTTCTAGCGGGTCGGAGCAGTACTTC. This encodes CASSSSGSEQYF.

This clonotype was seen a handful of times. J is TRBJ2-7 and V is TRBV10-3; TRBD2 matches at 10 bases. Trimming at V came to 6 bases and at J to 1 base, leaving 3 bases not matched to a gene. This CDR3 comprises 14 residues. Germline V gene sequence: CDR1 ENHRY, CDR2 SYGVKD. The CDR3 DNA sequence: TGTGCCATCAGAGAGCGGGAGGGTTCCTACGAGCAGTACTTC. As protein: CAIREREGSYEQYF.

A note on this clonotype: With a much larger clone just one base away, this may be a read error. The chain joins TRBV30 to TRBJ2-7, with D perhaps given as TRBD1 or TRBD2 (6 bases each). CDR1 and CDR2 from the germline V gene are GTSNPN and SVGIG (reference sequence). CDR3 size: 13 residues. This CDR3 is CAWGGTPSYEQCF. CDR3 in DNA: TGTGCCTGGGGAGGGACACCTTCCTACGAGCAGTGCTTC.

This clonotype was picked up a small number of times. This rearrangement joins TRBV9 to TRBJ2-1; TRBD2 aligns across 10 bases. V shed 4 bases, J shed 9 bases, and the junction held 13 bases outside the gene matches. In germline, CDR1 is SGDLS, CDR2 YYNGEE. The CDR3 loop spans 16 amino acids. This CDR3 is CASSPPGASGSFEQFF. The CDR3 DNA follows: TGTGCCAGCAGCCCGCCGGGGGCTAGCGGGAGTTTTGAGCAGTTCTTC. The variable domain in full, completed from reference TRBV9 and TRBJ2-1, reads DSGVTQTPKHLITATGQRVTLRCSPRSGDLSVYWYQQSLDQGLQFLIQYYNGEERAKGNILERFSAQQFPDLHSELNLSSLELGDSALYFCASSPPGASGSFEQFFGPGTRLTVL.

This clonotype was recorded many times. The rearrangement links TRBV6-1 to TRBJ2-3; the match to TRBD2 covers 7 bases. Germline lookup yields CDR1 MNHNS and CDR2 SASEGT. V lost 10 bases, J lost 8 bases, and 15 bases stayed unmatched. The CDR3 loop spans 14 amino acids. This CDR3 reads CATLPWAGVGTQYF. DNA for the CDR3: TGTGCCACCCTGCCCTGGGCGGGAGTTGGTACGCAGTATTTT.

This clonotype has at least ten counts. The V gene is TRBV20-1, the J gene TRBJ2-7; the match to TRBD2 covers 8 bases. The germline V gene has CDR1 DFQATT and CDR2 SNEGSKA (reference sequence). The ends lost 7 bases at V and 7 bases at J; junction bases unmatched: 6. CDR3 length: 11 residues. This CDR3 is CSGEREREQYF. Written as DNA, the CDR3 is TGCAGTGGGGAGCGGGAGAGGGAGCAGTACTTC.

The chain combines TRBV6-4 with TRBJ2-1; tentative D call: TRBD2 (6 bases). The CDR3 sequence is 15 residues long. The germline gives CDR1 MRHNA, CDR2 SNTAGT. Trimming pared 3 bases from V and 1 base from J, leaving 10 bases between. The CDR3 region is CASSEPGASYNEQFF. CDR3 in DNA: TGTGCCAGCAGTGAACCGGGAGCATCCTACAATGAGCAGTTCTTC.

Points on this clonotype: This may be a read error: a much more frequent sequence differs by one nucleotide. The chain combines TRBV27 with TRBJ2-1, with 7 bases aligning to TRBD1. CDR3 length equals 17 residues. The germline V gene has CDR1 MNHEY and CDR2 SMNVEV (reference sequence). V gave up 4 bases and J gave up 0 bases; unmatched junction bases: 9. The chain's CDR3 is CASSSRGQDSSYNEQFF. CDR3 coding DNA: TGTGCCAGCAGTTCCCGCGGACAGGATTCCTCCTACAATGAGCAGTTCTTC.

This clonotype came up many times. The chain links TRBV28 to TRBJ1-2; a weak D match, TRBD1 (6 bases). This CDR3 spans 21 amino acids. Germline CDR1 reads MDHEN; CDR2 reads SYDVKM. The V end lost 7 bases, the J end lost 3 bases, and 36 bases lay between the germline ends. The CDR3 sequence is CASTVRPGVLGRPGHDYGYTF. CDR3 in DNA: TGTGCCAGCACCGTTAGACCCGGCGTATTGGGTCGGCCGGGACATGACTATGGCTACACCTTC.